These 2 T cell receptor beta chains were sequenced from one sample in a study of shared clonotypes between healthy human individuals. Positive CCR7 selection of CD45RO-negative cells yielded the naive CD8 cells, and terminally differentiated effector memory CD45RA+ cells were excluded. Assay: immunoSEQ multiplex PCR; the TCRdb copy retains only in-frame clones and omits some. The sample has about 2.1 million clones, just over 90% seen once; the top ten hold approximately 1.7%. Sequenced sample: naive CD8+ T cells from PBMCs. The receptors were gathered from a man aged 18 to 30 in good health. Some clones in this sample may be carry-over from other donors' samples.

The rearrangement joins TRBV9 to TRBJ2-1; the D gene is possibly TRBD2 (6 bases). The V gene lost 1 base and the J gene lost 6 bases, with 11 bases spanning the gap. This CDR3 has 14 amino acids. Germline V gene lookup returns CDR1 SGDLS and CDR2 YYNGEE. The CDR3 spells CASSVYGTLNEQFF. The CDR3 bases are TGTGCCAGCAGCGTATACGGGACTCTCAATGAGCAGTTCTTC.

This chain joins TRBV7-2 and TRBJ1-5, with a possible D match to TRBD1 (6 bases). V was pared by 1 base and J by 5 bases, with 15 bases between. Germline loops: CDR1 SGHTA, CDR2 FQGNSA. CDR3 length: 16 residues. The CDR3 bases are TGTGCCAGCAGCTTAGTTCGGGCAGGGGTGCATCAGCCCCAGCATTTT. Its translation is CASSLVRAGVHQPQHF.